These T cell receptor beta chains were read from a single sample in a study of blood T cell repertoires in COVID-19. Sequencing was performed with immunoSEQ multiplex PCR; in TCRdb, only in-frame clones are kept and a portion is missing. The sample includes about 76,000 clones, approximately 78% of them seen just once. The sequenced material came from peripheral blood. The receptor source for this set is a human donor in a cohort sampled during active COVID-19. Each CDR3 is given with its conserved first and last residue. Fields, in order: V gene, J gene, D gene, clone size, CDR3 protein, CDR3 DNA. D genes are given only for firm matches. Not all rows give a size; the values are once, few, many and, for expanded clones, a class.

V: TRBV11-2
J: TRBJ1-2
D: -
size: -
CDR3: CASSEGEPGYTF
DNA: TGTGCCAGCAGTGAAGGGGAACCTGGCTACACCTTC

V: TRBV6-5
J: TRBJ1-1
D: TRBD1
size: -
CDR3: CASNSDRANTEAFF
DNA: TGTGCCAGCAACTCGGACAGGGCGAACACTGAAGCTTTCTTT

V: TRBV19
J: TRBJ1-1
D: TRBD1
size: -
CDR3: CASSVTGYQFTEAFF
DNA: TGTGCCAGTAGTGTGACAGGGTATCAGTTCACTGAAGCTTTCTTT

V: TRBV7-2
J: TRBJ1-2
D: -
size: -
CDR3: CASSLRRNNYGYTF
DNA: TGTGCCAGCAGCTTAAGGAGAAATAACTATGGCTACACCTTC

V: TRBV20-1
J: TRBJ2-3
D: TRBD2
size: -
CDR3: CSASFTGLAGGPVRITDTQYF
DNA: TGCAGTGCTAGTTTCACCGGTCTAGCGGGGGGGCCGGTACGTATCACAGATACGCAGTATTTT

V: TRBV7-9
J: TRBJ1-2
D: TRBD1
size: -
CDR3: CASSRGTGNGYTF
DNA: TGTGCCAGCAGCCGCGGGACAGGGAATGGCTACACCTTC

V: TRBV30
J: TRBJ2-1
D: TRBD2
size: -
CDR3: CAWSRRGGYNEQFF
DNA: TGTGCCTGGTCCAGGCGGGGGGGGTACAATGAGCAGTTCTTC

V: TRBV5-1
J: TRBJ1-3
D: TRBD1
size: -
CDR3: CASSLGGQSSGNTIYF
DNA: TGCGCCAGCAGCTTGGGGGGACAGAGCTCTGGAAACACCATATATTTT

V: TRBV19
J: TRBJ2-7
D: TRBD2
size: -
CDR3: CASRGLGSGGTYEQYF
DNA: TGTGCCAGTAGAGGCCTGGGTAGCGGGGGAACCTACGAGCAGTACTTC

V: TRBV19
J: TRBJ2-1
D: TRBD2
size: -
CDR3: CASRRRGAYNEQFF
DNA: TGTGCCAGTAGGCGGCGGGGGGCCTACAATGAGCAGTTCTTC

V: TRBV5-6
J: TRBJ2-4
D: -
size: -
CDR3: CASSLEGVGIQYF
DNA: TGTGCCAGCAGCTTGGAAGGGGTTGGCATTCAGTACTTC

V: TRBV9
J: TRBJ2-1
D: -
size: -
CDR3: CASSVGRARSSYNEQFF
DNA: TGTGCCAGCAGCGTAGGTAGAGCGAGAAGCTCCTACAATGAGCAGTTCTTC

V: TRBV5-1
J: TRBJ1-2
D: -
size: few
CDR3: CASSRYDAAYGYTF
DNA: TGCGCCAGCAGCCGGTATGATGCTGCCTATGGCTACACCTTC

V: TRBV18
J: TRBJ2-7
D: TRBD1
size: few
CDR3: CASSLRQGGNEQYF
DNA: TGTGCCAGCTCACTTCGACAGGGGGGAAACGAGCAGTACTTC

V: TRBV6-5
J: TRBJ2-6
D: -
size: -
CDR3: CASRAQSSGANVLTF
DNA: TGTGCCAGCAGGGCCCAGTCCTCTGGGGCCAACGTCCTGACTTTC

V: TRBV6-5
J: TRBJ2-1
D: -
size: -
CDR3: CASRSGRSSYNEQFF
DNA: TGTGCCAGCCGGAGCGGCCGGAGCTCCTACAATGAGCAGTTCTTC

V: TRBV24-1
J: TRBJ2-7
D: -
size: -
CDR3: CATSDSPGEQYF
DNA: TGTGCCACCAGTGACTCCCCGGGCGAGCAGTACTTC

V: TRBV30
J: TRBJ2-5
D: -
size: -
CDR3: CAWSVPHQGSKTQYF
DNA: TGTGCCTGGAGTGTACCCCATCAGGGGAGCAAGACCCAGTACTTC

V: TRBV7-3
J: TRBJ2-1
D: -
size: once
CDR3: CASSSGGNEQFF
DNA: TGTGCCAGCAGCTCCGGAGGCAATGAGCAGTTCTTC

V: TRBV5-1
J: TRBJ1-6
D: -
size: -
CDR3: CASSWGGDGPLHF
DNA: TGCGCCAGCAGCTGGGGCGGGGACGGACCCCTCCACTTT

V: TRBV7-2
J: TRBJ2-1
D: -
size: -
CDR3: CASSFGVYNEQFF
DNA: TGTGCCAGCAGCTTCGGAGTGTACAATGAGCAGTTCTTC

V: TRBV18
J: TRBJ1-4
D: -
size: -
CDR3: CASSPLSGQNEKLFF
DNA: TGTGCCAGCTCACCCTTAAGCGGACAGAATGAAAAACTGTTTTTT

V: TRBV9
J: TRBJ2-5
D: TRBD2
size: -
CDR3: CASSPQTEGGISGETQYF
DNA: TGTGCCAGCAGCCCGCAAACGGAGGGAGGGATTAGTGGGGAGACCCAGTACTTC

V: TRBV7-9
J: TRBJ2-7
D: -
size: -
CDR3: CASSLDNYEQYF
DNA: TGTGCCAGCAGTCTGGACAACTACGAGCAGTACTTC

V: TRBV6-1
J: TRBJ2-1
D: TRBD2
size: -
CDR3: CASSEGRLAGVGEQFF
DNA: TGTGCCAGCAGTGAAGGGCGGCTAGCGGGGGTTGGTGAGCAGTTCTTC

V: TRBV11-2
J: TRBJ2-1
D: TRBD1
size: -
CDR3: CASKGQGVNEQFF
DNA: TGTGCCAGCAAGGGACAGGGTGTCAATGAGCAGTTCTTC

V: TRBV2
J: TRBJ2-5
D: TRBD2
size: -
CDR3: CASIWTSLPQETQYF
DNA: TGTGCCAGCATATGGACTAGCCTACCCCAAGAGACCCAGTACTTC

V: TRBV7-6
J: TRBJ2-7
D: TRBD1
size: -
CDR3: CASSLWPGGLGEQYF
DNA: TGTGCCAGCAGCTTATGGCCAGGGGGCTTGGGCGAGCAGTACTTC

V: TRBV12-3/TRBV12-4
J: TRBJ2-1
D: -
size: -
CDR3: CASSLWANEQFF
DNA: TGTGCCAGCAGTTTGTGGGCCAATGAGCAGTTCTTC

V: TRBV10-2
J: TRBJ1-1
D: -
size: -
CDR3: CASRGPEAFF
DNA: TGCGCCAGCAGGGGGCCTGAAGCTTTCTTT

V: TRBV19
J: TRBJ2-2
D: -
size: -
CDR3: CASSPGQLAGELFF
DNA: TGTGCCAGTAGTCCGGGACAACTAGCCGGGGAGCTGTTTTTT

V: TRBV7-9
J: TRBJ2-3
D: TRBD1
size: -
CDR3: CASRWDRDTDTQYF
DNA: TGTGCCAGCAGGTGGGACAGAGACACAGATACGCAGTATTTT

V: TRBV7-2
J: TRBJ2-1
D: TRBD1
size: -
CDR3: CASSAPGQGYNEQFF
DNA: TGTGCCAGCAGCGCGCCGGGACAGGGATACAATGAGCAGTTCTTC

V: TRBV5-1
J: TRBJ1-1
D: -
size: -
CDR3: CASTEGPVANTEAFF
DNA: TGCGCCAGCACGGAGGGGCCGGTGGCGAACACTGAAGCTTTCTTT

V: TRBV7-2
J: TRBJ2-3
D: -
size: -
CDR3: CASSKQVPDTQYF
DNA: TGTGCCAGCAGCAAGCAAGTCCCAGATACGCAGTATTTT

V: TRBV19
J: TRBJ1-5
D: -
size: -
CDR3: CASSTEHDSPSTQPQHF
DNA: TGTGCCAGTAGTACCGAACACGACAGCCCTTCTACACAGCCCCAGCATTTT